Each of the 11 T cell receptor beta chains below was sequenced from the same sample in a study of blood T cell repertoires in COVID-19. The method was immunoSEQ multiplex PCR; TCRdb's version includes in-frame clones alone and lacks a portion of them. The sample carries over 200,000 clones, 83% recorded once. The sequenced sample was peripheral blood. All receptors derive from a woman in her forties or fifties with acute or convalescent COVID-19.

The chain joins TRBV28 to TRBJ1-1; 8 bases line up with TRBD1. Trimming removed 8 bases from V and 2 bases from J; junction bases left unmatched: 7. Germline CDR1 MDHEN, CDR2 SYDVKM. The CDR3 spans 14 residues. DNA of the CDR3: TGTGCCAGCTGGACAGGGTGGGGTAACACTGAAGCTTTCTTT. Translation gives CASWTGWGNTEAFF.

The chain joins TRBV20-1 to TRBJ2-5; possible D gene TRBD2, 5 bases. Trimming shortened V by 4 bases and J by 5 bases, and 20 bases separated the two germline ends. The V gene's germline CDR1 is DFQATT and CDR2 SNEGSKA (reference sequence). The length of the CDR3 is 15 residues. Here the CDR3 DNA reads TGCAGTGCTAATGATGAGGGCGGTCGACGGGAGACCCAGTACTTC. Protein product: CSANDEGGRRETQYF.

The V call is TRBV7-2, the J call TRBJ2-5; D ambiguous. The germline gives CDR1 SGHTA, CDR2 FQGNSA. The length of the CDR3 is 12 residues. The V gene lost 5 bases and the J gene lost 5 bases, with 9 bases spanning the gap. The CDR3, as DNA: TGTGCCAGCAGCCTCCAACTGGAGACCCAGTACTTC. Its protein is CASSLQLETQYF.

V and J are TRBV2 and TRBJ1-2; 9 bases fit TRBD1. V was clipped by 8 bases and J by 8 bases; unmatched bases: 9. Germline-derived CDR1 and CDR2 are SNHLY and FYNNEI. This CDR3 has 13 amino acids. The CDR3 loop is CASSGDRDGGYTF. In DNA, the CDR3 is TGTGCCAGCTCAGGGGACAGGGACGGAGGCTACACCTTC. The full variable domain, in which reference TRBV2 and TRBJ1-2 provide the parts outside the CDR3, is EPEVTQTPSHQVTQMGQEVILRCVPISNHLYFYWYRQILGQKVEFLVSFYNNEISEKSEIFDDQFSVERPDGSNFTLKIRSTKLEDSAMYFCASSGDRDGGYTFGSGTRLTVV.

The rearrangement joins TRBV19 to TRBJ2-2, with 7 positions matching TRBD1. J was trimmed by 1 base and V by 5 bases; bases with no gene match: 7. The germline CDR1 and CDR2 sequences are LNHDA and SQIVND (reference sequence). The CDR3 runs 16 residues. As DNA, the CDR3 is TGTGCCAGTAGTCACCTCTGGACAGGGAACACCGGGGAGCTGTTTTTT. Translated, it gives CASSHLWTGNTGELFF.

As for this clone: At the DNA level, this CDR3 is encoded by other sequences in the same sample as well. The chain couples TRBV9 to TRBJ1-6; 7 nucleotides line up with TRBD1. Germline-derived CDR1 and CDR2 are SGDLS and YYNGEE. The trim removed 3 bases at V and 6 bases at J, leaving 12 bases unmatched. CDR3 length equals 17 residues. The DNA for the CDR3 is TGTGCCAGCAGCGGGGGGATAAGAGGGGGCCCTAATTCACCCCTCCACTTT. Amino acid sequence: CASSGGIRGGPNSPLHF. The entire variable domain, with the rest obtained from reference TRBV9 and TRBJ1-6, is as follows: DSGVTQTPKHLITATGQRVTLRCSPRSGDLSVYWYQQSLDQGLQFLIQYYNGEERAKGNILERFSAQQFPDLHSELNLSSLELGDSALYFCASSGGIRGGPNSPLHFGNGTRLTVT.

Only a few counts were recorded for this clone. V gene TRBV2 combines with J gene TRBJ1-2; D is possibly TRBD1 (5 bases). V dropped 6 bases and J dropped 8 bases, with 19 bases sitting between them. The length of the CDR3 is 14 residues. Germline lookup yields CDR1 SNHLY and CDR2 FYNNEI. CDR3 amino acids: CASSLESGAFGYTF. The CDR3 DNA is TGTGCCAGCAGCTTGGAAAGTGGGGCCTTCGGCTACACCTTC.

The chain is built from TRBV3-1 (or the pseudogene TRBV3-2) and TRBJ1-5; D is unresolved. V lost 3 bases and J 8 bases, leaving 17 bases between the germline ends. Germline assignment: CDR1 LGHDT and CDR2 YNNKEL (reference sequence). This CDR3 region has 15 residues. The CDR3 bases are TGTGCCAGCAGCCAGGGTGTTAAACCGACTGAGCCCCAGCATTTT. Its protein is CASSQGVKPTEPQHF.

V is TRBV20-1 and J is TRBJ2-7; perhaps TRBD2 as D (6 bases). The CDR3 covers 16 residues. With 3 bases removed from V and 4 bases from J, the gap between germline ends came to 22 bases. Looked up from germline, CDR1 is DFQATT and CDR2 is SNEGSKA (reference sequence). CDR3 protein: CSASSAFDRDSYEQYF. CDR3 in DNA: TGCAGTGCTAGTTCCGCTTTTGACCGGGACTCGTACGAGCAGTACTTC.

This chain joins TRBV18 and TRBJ1-4; 9 nucleotides match TRBD1. The germline CDR1 and CDR2 sequences are KGHSH and LQKENI. This CDR3 region has 14 residues. With V trimmed by 3 bases and J by 5 bases, 1 base remained unmatched. Written as DNA, the CDR3 is TGTGCCAGCTCACCGGGACAGGGAAATGAAAAACTGTTTTTT. It is translated as CASSPGQGNEKLFF.

This chain connects TRBV6-5 to TRBJ2-2; 7 positions match TRBD1. Germline CDR1 reads MNHEY; CDR2 reads SVGAGI. Germline trimming cut 7 bases from V and 4 bases from J; bases unmatched to any gene: 6. The CDR3 runs 14 residues. The CDR3 sequence: CASTPTGTTGELFF. For the CDR3, the DNA is TGTGCCAGCACCCCGACAGGGACCACCGGGGAGCTGTTTTTT.